Described below is a single T cell receptor (beta chain) sequence and its context. Its antigen remains undetermined. Base qualities are not recorded, but no much larger clone differs from it by a single base. The collaborating institutions used their own protocols to collect whole blood in K2EDTA tubes. Collaborator samples were shipped for TCRbeta analysis as frozen whole blood, isolated PBMCs, or DNA extracted from either sample type. This sample is drawn from a study of blood T cell repertoires in COVID-19 (dated by TCRdb to about 2020). The study in broad terms: The collaborator samples originated in the United States, Italy and Spain and spanned the acute and convalescent phases of COVID-19. Sample metadata almost always included a de-identified subject ID, COVID-19 status, age in years and sex. The material from the prospective study consisted of cDNA or gDNA derived from T cells, B-cell-depleted T cells, or PBMCs. The dataset comprised deeply sampled blood TCRbeta repertoires from subjects exposed to, actively infected with, or recovered from COVID-19. Samples were obtained from the ongoing ImmuneRACE study (first 160 participants) and from over 1,000 subjects provided by 6 global collaborators. Where available, HLA class I and class II types were obtained from metadata supplied by the sample provider rather than from assay-based typing. The repertoires were released in a freely available public database intended as a resource for research on the immune response to SARS-CoV-2. Overall study outcomes, separate from this receptor: How much clinical and demographic metadata was included differed by source and by participant, and the metadata was provided uncurated.

TCRbeta CDR3 regions were amplified from genomic DNA by means of the immunoSEQ Assay, a bias-controlled multiplex PCR. Per the authors' processing: Nucleated cell counts per sample were estimated from amplification of reference gene primers within the assay. Sequence reads were collapsed and filtered to measure the absolute abundance of every unique TCRbeta CDR3 rearrangement. For each sample, productive Simpson clonality was calculated by taking the square root of Simpson's diversity index across productive rearrangements. The source is immuneACCESS, and TCRdb retained only in-frame sequences with V and J called. Part of the clones is not carried over; for the studies checked, unresolved V genes explain less than half of this, and the remainder is unexplained. The DNA gave D and trimming, while V, J and clone size come from that table. This sample lists around 300,000 clones; approximately 86% were detected once. The ten largest clones add up to about 2.5% of the sample.

The germline V gene encodes CDR1 SGHDN and CDR2 FVKESK. The CDR3 measures 16 amino acids from cysteine to phenylalanine. Only CDR3 DNA remains: 48 bases, in frame from the first base. The germline ends are 13 bases apart after V is trimmed by 1 base and J by 1 base. Sequences were obtained from peripheral blood. The sequence joins TRBV14 to TRBJ2-5; a tentative D call is TRBD1 (5 bases match). The receptor comes from a young man with active or convalescent COVID-19. The DNA sequence is as follows: TGTGCCAGCAGCCAAGGGGCAGGGAATATCCAAGAGACCCAGTACTTC. It specifies CASSQGAGNIQETQYF.